The 4 T cell receptor beta chains in this list originate from one sample, sequenced in a study of tumor and adjacent non-tumor tissue in lung cancer. A modified ARM-PCR protocol with three rounds of nested PCR amplified TCRbeta. TCRdb re-derived calls from the multiplex PCR reads in MiXCR, one entry per CDR3 protein. This sample carries approximately 100,000 distinct CDR3 sequences, approximately 60% of them seen once, and the ten largest clones take around 20%. No cell sorting was done before RNA was extracted from the tissue. This non-tumor lung sample came from over 3 cm beyond the tumor edge. The material sequenced was distant non-tumor lung tissue. These receptors were taken from a man under 40 with non-small cell lung cancer.

This clonotype was seen ten or more times. This chain links TRBV24-1 with TRBJ2-5; TRBD1 matches 7 bases. V shed 4 bases, J shed 9 bases, and the junction held 10 bases outside the gene matches. CDR1 and CDR2 (germline): KGHDR, SFDVKD. The CDR3 loop spans 14 amino acids. CDR3 sequence (DNA): TGTGCCACCAGTGACCGTGGACAGGCTCGGGCCCAGTACTTC. Protein sequence: CATSDRGQARAQYF.

Details on this clonotype: At one of its ends the junction is not consistent with the germline gene, which may arise from a read error. V is TRBV28 and J is TRBJ1-4, with a possible D match to TRBD1 (5 bases). The CDR3 length is 14 residues. Per germline, CDR1 MDHEN and CDR2 SYDVKM. The CDR3 DNA reads TGTGCCAGCAGTTTCTGGGGCCCCAATGAAGAACTGTTTTTT. This encodes CASSFWGPNEELFF.

To note about this clonotype: An end of the junction differs from the germline gene, which may be a read error. The chain employs TRBV6-2 or TRBV6-3 and TRBJ1-1; D not certain. The V gene's germline CDR1 is MNHEY and CDR2 SVGEGT. This CDR3 has 14 residues. The CDR3 nucleotides are TGTACCAGCAGTCCCGCTACTCCTAACACTGAAGCTTTCTTT. Its translation is CTSSPATPNTEAFF.

The count of this clonotype is one. Compared with germline, one end of the junction differs, possibly owing to a read error. The chain is built from TRBV6-1 and TRBJ1-2, with TRBD1 identical over 8 bases. The CDR3 covers 15 residues. Germline V lookup: CDR1 MNHNS, CDR2 SASEGT. DNA of the CDR3: TGTGCCAACAGAACCTCGGACAGGGTATCGGTTGGCCACACATTC. It specifies CANRTSDRVSVGHTF.